This T cell receptor beta chain is drawn from a study of siplizumab effects on memory and regulatory T cells. Findings and caveats of the study: The study found naive T cells seemingly more diverse than memory cells and seemingly major alloresponse contributors.

Clones were sequenced by immunoSEQ multiplex PCR, and TCRdb holds only the in-frame ones, with some missing. The repertoire holds approximately 68,000 clones, with about 89% as singletons. Remarks on this clone: Its target is unknown.

J was trimmed by 7 bases and V by 1 base; bases with no gene match: 10. The CDR3 contains 15 residues. The V gene's germline CDR1 is MGHRA and CDR2 YSYEKL. The sequencing input was CD8+ T cells sorted from blood. V is TRBV4-1 and J is TRBJ2-7; 7 nucleotides align to TRBD1. The TCR was taken from a human donor in good health. The CDR3 spells CASSQAPGTALEQYF. Written as DNA, the CDR3 is TGCGCCAGCAGCCAAGCTCCCGGGACAGCCTTAGAGCAGTACTTC.